Sequencing of this TCR beta chain was carried out in a study of Ad26.COV2.S vaccination and SARS-CoV-2 variants. Turning to the study itself: Ad26.COV2.S arm of COV1001 included the donor.

CDR1 and CDR2 (germline): LNHDA, SQIVND (reference sequence). V lost 11 bases to trimming and J lost 0 bases, with 14 bases between them. The length of the CDR3 is 14 residues. Sample treatment: some 20 received Ad26.COV2.S at low or high dose, single or two shots; 5 received placebo; per-sample allocation not given. All samples were drawn on day 63, counting from the first vaccine or placebo injection. Donation was by an adult aged 18-55 years who was in Boston. Study-wide points: Responses of spike-specific T cells (both CD8+ and CD4+) reportedly showed substantial breadth after vaccination. Relative to placebo recipients, vaccine recipients exhibited elevated spike-specific TCR breadth.

Produced via immunoSEQ multiplex PCR; TCRdb's table is partial and in-frame only. This sample has around 420,000 clones, with roughly 90% found just once. As to this clone: Its antigen remains unknown.

Sample: peripheral blood, taken in a trial of Ad26.COV2.S vaccine versus placebo. The rearrangement joins TRBV19 to TRBJ1-3; weak D call: TRBD1 (6 bases). The sequence was collected from a person between 18 and 60 years old who received the Ad26.COV2.S COVID-19 vaccine or a placebo. The CDR3 spells CAGRDTDSGNTIYF. In DNA, the CDR3 is TGTGCCGGTCGGGACACCGACTCTGGAAACACCATATATTTT.